The entry below gives a single TCR beta chain sequence along with its context. The antigen remains undetermined. The source of the sample is a study of vaccination and CD4 T cells after COVID-19. Noted treatment: roughly ten-day PBMC culture with coronavirus spike peptide pools or control peptides (ViraFEST assay). Scientists ran DNA taken from cultured CD4+ T cells through the Oncomine TCR Beta short-read assay for sequencing. MiXCR was run by TCRdb on the PCR reads, yielding one entry per CDR3 protein. The sample gives 15,000 to 20,000 distinct CDR3 sequences, roughly 48% of which show up once; about a tenth is in the top ten. This CDR3 is 13 amino acids long. Germline CDR1 DFQATT, CDR2 SNEGSKA (reference sequence). V was cut by 4 bases and J by 8 bases, with 17 bases left in between.

The chain couples TRBV20-1 to TRBJ1-1, with D perhaps TRBD1 (5 bases). Source: CD4+ T cells from blood, cultured in vitro, taken before SARS-CoV-2 vaccination. This sequence was found in a human donor who had recovered from COVID-19. CDR3 protein: CSATPGGVREAFF. CDR3 nucleotide sequence: TGCAGTGCTACCCCTGGGGGGGTCCGCGAAGCTTTCTTT.